This entry lists 17 T cell receptor beta chains sequenced from one sample in a study of a mutant IDH1 vaccine in newly diagnosed glioma. This sample's time point: baseline, week 1 (first vaccination visit). The sample's treatment: pre-vaccination baseline after standard-of-care therapy. The assay was immunoSEQ multiplex PCR, and TCRdb's table has in-frame clones only and misses some. The sample lists about 21,000 clones, 70% to 90% occurring once. This specimen was PBMCs, taken from a glioma patient treated with radiotherapy, temozolomide or both. The receptors shown here come from a man aged 35 to 55 with glioma.

This rearrangement joins TRBV10-3 to TRBJ1-6, with D uncertain. Trimming took off 3 bases at V and 7 bases at J, with 10 bases between the two ends. Germline CDR1 and CDR2: ENHRY and SYGVKD. The CDR3 is 14 amino acids. The CDR3 coding sequence is TGTGCCATCAGTGACCGGGAGTGGAATTCACCCCTCCACTTT. Encoded protein: CAISDREWNSPLHF.

V is TRBV10-3 and J is TRBJ2-2; a possible D gene is TRBD1 (5 bases). The germline V and J ends were trimmed by 0 bases and 4 bases, with 12 bases remaining between them. The V gene's germline CDR1 is ENHRY and CDR2 SYGVKD. CDR3 size: 16 residues. The CDR3 region is CAISESGARGTGELFF. DNA for the CDR3: TGTGCCATCAGTGAGTCAGGGGCCAGAGGCACCGGGGAGCTGTTTTTT.

The chain couples TRBV4-3 to TRBJ2-7; TRBD2 matches 10 bases. J lost 2 bases, V lost 0 bases, and 7 bases had no gene match. The CDR3 is made up of 17 amino acids. CDR1 and CDR2 (germline): LGHNA, YSLEER. The CDR3 region has the DNA TGCGCCAGCAGCCAAGATTTTCTAGCGGGAGCCGCCTACGAGCAGTACTTC. Its protein product is CASSQDFLAGAAYEQYF.

This chain joins TRBV29-1 and TRBJ1-2; no reliable D call. This CDR3 has 11 residues. Trimming took 7 bases from V and 8 from J, leaving 14 bases between them. Per the germline V gene, CDR1 is SQVTM and CDR2 is ANQGSEA. CDR3 in DNA: TGCAGCGCCTATATTACTTTGGGCTACACCTTC. Translation: CSAYITLGYTF.

The chain joins TRBV4-1 to TRBJ2-2; D may be TRBD1 or TRBD2 (5 bases each). This CDR3 spans 16 amino acids. Germline V gene sequence: CDR1 MGHRA, CDR2 YSYEKL. The V end was cut by 6 bases, the J end by 4 bases, with 18 bases between. The CDR3 protein is CASRSPGRDLTGELFF. The CDR3 nucleotides read TGCGCCAGCAGATCCCCCGGCCGGGACCTCACCGGGGAGCTGTTTTTT.

The chain links TRBV4-1 to TRBJ1-1; no clear D. V dropped 0 bases and J dropped 2 bases, with 10 bases sitting between them. The CDR3 sequence is 15 residues long. CDR1 and CDR2 from the germline V gene are MGHRA and YSYEKL. The CDR3 DNA sequence: TGCGCCAGCAGCCAAGAAAGAGGTGGAAACACTGAAGCTTTCTTT. It specifies CASSQERGGNTEAFF.

V and J are TRBV6-1 and TRBJ1-2; 7 bases map to TRBD1. This CDR3 region has 15 residues. Unmatched junction bases numbered 9, after V lost 6 bases and J lost 2 bases. Germline values: CDR1 MNHNS, CDR2 SASEGT. In DNA, the CDR3 is TGTGCCAGCAGAGGGTCAGGGGGGAAAAACTATGGCTACACCTTC. Its protein is CASRGSGGKNYGYTF.

The rearrangement links TRBV10-3 to TRBJ1-4; 8 bases line up with TRBD1. Trimming at V came to 10 bases and at J to 2 bases, leaving 6 bases not matched to a gene. Germline V gene data show CDR1 as ENHRY and CDR2 as SYGVKD. This CDR3 spans 14 amino acids. DNA of the CDR3: TGTGCCACCTGGACAGGGCTCACTAATGAAAAACTGTTTTTT. It yields the protein CATWTGLTNEKLFF.

The rearrangement uses TRBV2 and TRBJ1-2; D gene uncertain. The V gene's germline CDR1 is SNHLY and CDR2 FYNNEI. Trimming removed 6 bases at V and 4 bases at J, with 15 bases between. The CDR3 has 14 residues. The CDR3 loop reads CASREDGRLYGYTF. In DNA, the CDR3 is TGTGCCAGCAGGGAGGACGGACGGCTCTATGGCTACACCTTC. The full variable domain, in which reference TRBV2 and TRBJ1-2 provide the parts outside the CDR3, is EPEVTQTPSHQVTQMGQEVILRCVPISNHLYFYWYRQILGQKVEFLVSFYNNEISEKSEIFDDQFSVERPDGSNFTLKIRSTKLEDSAMYFCASREDGRLYGYTFGSGTRLTVV.

J is TRBJ2-7 and V is TRBV5-6; 7 nucleotides align to TRBD1. This CDR3 has 14 residues. Germline values: CDR1 SGHDT, CDR2 YYEEEE. J gave up 3 bases and V 1 base, and 4 bases lay outside the gene matches. CDR3 coding DNA: TGTGCCAGCAGCTTGTCACAGGGGTACTACGAGCAGTACTTC. Amino acids: CASSLSQGYYEQYF.

The gene calls are TRBV2 and TRBJ1-1; D remains ambiguous. V dropped 8 bases and J dropped 4 bases, with 11 bases sitting between them. Germline V gives CDR1 SNHLY, CDR2 FYNNEI. The CDR3 totals 12 residues. The CDR3 DNA follows: TGTGCCAGCTCCGGGGTAATCACTGAAGCTTTCTTT. It is translated as CASSGVITEAFF.

The V gene is TRBV4-2, the J gene TRBJ1-3; the match to TRBD1 covers 7 bases. Trimming removed 0 bases from V and 0 bases from J; junction bases left unmatched: 8. Per the germline V gene, CDR1 is LGHNA and CDR2 is YNFKEQ. This CDR3 is 18 amino acids long. This chain's CDR3 is CASSQEPDRALSGNTIYF. Written as DNA, the CDR3 is TGTGCCAGCAGCCAAGAACCTGACAGGGCGCTCTCTGGAAACACCATATATTTT.

This clone appeared a few times. The chain combines TRBV30 with TRBJ1-6; 7 bases align to TRBD1. V lost 5 bases and J lost 5; bases outside the gene matches: 6. Germline CDR1 is GTSNPN and CDR2 is SVGIG (reference sequence). This CDR3 region has 14 residues. CDR3: CAWGRDRNNSPLHF. The CDR3 bases are TGTGCCTGGGGACGGGACAGAAATAATTCACCCCTCCACTTT. Drawing the rest from reference TRBV30 and TRBJ1-6, the complete variable domain is SQTIHQWPATLVQPVGSPLSLECTVEGTSNPNLYWYRQAAGRGLQLLFYSVGIGQISSEVPQNLSASRPQDRQFILSSKKLLLSDSGFYLCAWGRDRNNSPLHFGNGTRLTVT.

The rearrangement links TRBV14 to TRBJ2-2; TRBD2 is a possible D gene (6 bases). V lost 2 bases and J 5 bases, leaving 18 bases between the germline ends. The CDR3 is 17 amino acids. Germline lookup yields CDR1 SGHDN and CDR2 FVKESK. The CDR3, as DNA: TGTGCCAGCAGCCAACTTACGGGACTGTTGGAGACCGGGGAGCTGTTTTTT. This translates into CASSQLTGLLETGELFF.

The V and J genes are TRBV10-3 and TRBJ1-1, with D uncertain. The CDR3 spans 13 residues. Germline V CDR1 and CDR2: ENHRY, SYGVKD. V was shortened by 4 bases and J by 0 bases, with 6 bases between the two germline ends. In DNA form, the CDR3 reads TGTGCCATCAGTGCGGGGTTGAACACTGAAGCTTTCTTT. It specifies CAISAGLNTEAFF.

The chain is built from TRBV5-1 and TRBJ1-6; no definite D call. The V end lost 2 bases, the J end lost 0 bases, and 12 bases lay between the germline ends. Germline loops: CDR1 SGHRS, CDR2 YFSETQ. This CDR3 is 17 amino acids long. The CDR3 region is CASSLGPASSYNSPLHF. Written as DNA, the CDR3 is TGCGCCAGCAGCTTAGGGCCGGCGAGCTCCTATAATTCACCCCTCCACTTT.

V and J are TRBV4-1 and TRBJ1-3; 10 bases line up with TRBD1. This CDR3 has 18 amino acids. With 2 bases clipped from V and 7 bases from J, the junction kept 14 bases outside the gene matches. CDR1 is MGHRA, CDR2 YSYEKL, per germline. CDR3 in amino acids: CASSQILAGTGVKNTIYF. CDR3 in DNA: TGCGCCAGCAGCCAAATTCTCGCCGGGACAGGGGTGAAGAACACCATATATTTT.